Sequencing of this T cell receptor (beta chain) was carried out in a study of blood T cells in healthy people across ages. Study conclusions and caveats: As age increased, TCR beta diversity per million T cells fell in a roughly linear fashion. Because donor CMV status was unknown, expanded clonotype changes were possibly confounded. The study found more naive CD4+ cells and higher diversity in long-lived than aged donors.

A J-beta primer mix and a sample-barcoded 5' primer were used in a second PCR of about 7 to 12 cycles. TCRdb independently ran MiXCR on the 5' RACE reads; one entry per CDR3 protein. The sample has over 1,500,000 distinct CDR3 sequences, about 39% seen once; the top ten hold 20% to 25%. Total RNA extraction produced at least 5 micrograms (per sample) for the study. This clonotype occurred a few times. The target antigen is unknown. The germline gives CDR1 SGHDN, CDR2 FVKESK. The V gene lost 4 bases and the J gene lost 7 bases, with 10 bases spanning the gap. The length of the CDR3 is 13 residues. This chain connects TRBV14 to TRBJ2-2; unclear D gene. The origin of this receptor is a human donor in good health. The sample taken for sequencing was blood. The CDR3 is CASSREWGGELFF. The CDR3 DNA follows: TGTGCCAGCAGCCGTGAATGGGGCGGGGAGCTGTTTTTT.